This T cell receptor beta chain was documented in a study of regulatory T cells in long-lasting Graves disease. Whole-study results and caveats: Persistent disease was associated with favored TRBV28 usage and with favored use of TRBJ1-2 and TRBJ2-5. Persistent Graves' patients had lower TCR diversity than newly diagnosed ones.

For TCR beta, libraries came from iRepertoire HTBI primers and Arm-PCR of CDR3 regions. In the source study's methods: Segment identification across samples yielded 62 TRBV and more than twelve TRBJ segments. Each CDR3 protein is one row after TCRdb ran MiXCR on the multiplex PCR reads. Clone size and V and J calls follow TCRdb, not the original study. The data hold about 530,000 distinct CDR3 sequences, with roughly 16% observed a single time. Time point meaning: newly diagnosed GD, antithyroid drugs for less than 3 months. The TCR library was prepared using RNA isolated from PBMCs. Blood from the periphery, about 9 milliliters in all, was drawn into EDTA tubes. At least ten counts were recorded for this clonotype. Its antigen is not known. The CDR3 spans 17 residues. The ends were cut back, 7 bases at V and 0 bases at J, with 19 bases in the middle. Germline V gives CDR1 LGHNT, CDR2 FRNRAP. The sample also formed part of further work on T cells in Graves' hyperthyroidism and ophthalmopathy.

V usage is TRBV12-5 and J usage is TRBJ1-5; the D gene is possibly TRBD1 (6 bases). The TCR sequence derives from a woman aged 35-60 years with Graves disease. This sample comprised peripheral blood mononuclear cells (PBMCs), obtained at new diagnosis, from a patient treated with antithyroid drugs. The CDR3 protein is CASAPSGQINSNQPQHF. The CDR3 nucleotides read TGTGCTAGTGCCCCCTCCGGACAGATCAATAGCAATCAGCCCCAGCATTTT.